Shown below are 20 T cell receptor beta chains from a single sample sequenced in a study of T cell responses to AZD1222 COVID-19 vaccine. The assay was immunoSEQ multiplex PCR, and TCRdb's table has in-frame clones only and misses some. The table lists approximately 150,000 clones, about 92% of them singletons. The source was peripheral blood, collected on day 0 of MenACWY control vaccination. The receptors derive from an adult in good health.

The chain carries TRBV28 and TRBJ1-5; perhaps TRBD1 as D (5 bases). Germline-derived CDR1 and CDR2 are MDHEN and SYDVKM. V was trimmed by 8 bases and J by 4 bases, leaving 9 bases between them. This CDR3 is built from 12 residues. In DNA, the CDR3 is TGTGCCAGCCAACGGGGGAATCAGCCCCAGCATTTT. It encodes CASQRGNQPQHF.

This chain connects TRBV5-1 to TRBJ2-3, with 9 bases identical to TRBD1. There are 16 residues in the CDR3. Trimming cost V 1 base and J 3 bases; bases outside gene matches: 6. Looked up from germline, CDR1 is SGHRS and CDR2 is YFSETQ. CDR3 protein: CASSLTTGGRTDTQYF. The DNA of the CDR3 is TGCGCCAGCAGCTTGACGACAGGGGGAAGGACAGATACGCAGTATTTT.

This chain links TRBV11-2 with TRBJ1-1, with D possibly TRBD1 on 6 matching bases. V lost 4 bases and J lost 5, with 14 bases in between. CDR1 and CDR2 from the germline V gene are SGHAT and FQNNGV. This CDR3 has 14 residues. The CDR3: CASSWDTLGTEAFF. The CDR3 coding sequence is TGTGCCAGCAGCTGGGACACCTTGGGAACTGAAGCTTTCTTT.

V is TRBV29-1 and J is TRBJ2-1, with 9 bases aligning to TRBD2. CDR3 length: 15 residues. V lost 7 bases and J lost 6; bases outside the gene matches: 13. Looked up from germline, CDR1 is SQVTM and CDR2 is ANQGSEA. For the CDR3, the DNA is TGCAGCGCCAAGACCGCTAGCGGGGACCTCAATGAGCAGTTCTTC. Translation: CSAKTASGDLNEQFF.

This sequence joins TRBV5-3 and TRBJ1-2; TRBD1 matches 7 bases. TRBV5-3 is flagged as an ORF with uncertain function. The CDR3 totals 15 residues. V trimming: 1 base; J trimming: 5 bases; junction bases outside the gene matches: 8. CDR3 in DNA: TGTGCCAGAAGCTTGTTCCAGGGGGGTCTTTATGGCTACACCTTC. It yields the protein CARSLFQGGLYGYTF.

The chain has TRBV28 and TRBJ2-1, with D unresolved. The CDR3 length is 11 residues. The germline V gene has CDR1 MDHEN and CDR2 SYDVKM. V shed 3 bases and J shed 9 bases, with 6 bases lying between them. The CDR3: CASSFASEQFF. Here the CDR3 DNA reads TGTGCCAGCAGTTTCGCTAGTGAGCAGTTCTTC.

The chain has TRBV11-3 and TRBJ1-1; no clear D. CDR1 and CDR2 from the germline V gene are SGHNT and YENEEA. The CDR3 covers 13 residues. V was cut by 6 bases and J by 1 base, with 9 bases left in between. The CDR3: CASRLTRNTEAFF. Here the CDR3 DNA reads TGTGCCAGCAGGCTCACTCGGAACACTGAAGCTTTCTTT. Full variable domain (outside the CDR3, taken from reference TRBV11-3 and TRBJ1-1): EAGVVQSPRYKIIEKKQPVAFWCNPISGHNTLYWYLQNLGQGPELLIRYENEEAVDDSQLPKDRFSAERLKGVDSTLKIQPAELGDSAVYLCASRLTRNTEAFFGQGTRLTVV.

V and J are TRBV19 and TRBJ2-7; D is unclear. From germline, CDR1 is LNHDA and CDR2 SQIVND (reference sequence). The CDR3 totals 12 residues. With 4 bases removed from V and 2 bases from J, the gap between germline ends came to 6 bases. CDR3 in amino acids: CASSTSPYEQYF. The CDR3 DNA follows: TGTGCCAGTAGTACCTCTCCCTACGAGCAGTACTTC. The full variable domain, in which reference TRBV19 and TRBJ2-7 provide the parts outside the CDR3, is DGGITQSPKYLFRKEGQNVTLSCEQNLNHDAMYWYRQDPGQGLRLIYYSQIVNDFQKGDIAEGYSVSREKKESFPLTVTSAQKNPTAFYLCASSTSPYEQYFGPGTRLTVT.

The chain links TRBV3-1 (or the pseudogene TRBV3-2) to TRBJ1-2; no clear D. With 0 bases removed from V and 7 bases from J, the gap between germline ends came to 15 bases. CDR1 is LGHDT, CDR2 YNNKEL, per germline (reference sequence). The CDR3 has 15 residues. The CDR3 sequence: CASSQDLQRTIGYTF. CDR3 nucleotides: TGTGCCAGCAGCCAAGATTTGCAGCGGACTATTGGCTACACCTTC.

The chain has TRBV24-1 and TRBJ1-2, with 11 bases that match TRBD1. Unmatched junction bases numbered 5, after V lost 9 bases and J lost 9 bases. Germline V CDR1 and CDR2: KGHDR, SFDVKD. This CDR3 contains 12 residues. CDR3 nucleotide sequence: TGTGCCACCGAGGGGACAGGGGGGCGCTACACCTTC. This encodes CATEGTGGRYTF.

This clone was recorded once. V is TRBV4-3 and J is TRBJ1-6; tentatively, D is TRBD1 (6 bases). This CDR3 region has 17 residues. The V end was cut by 0 bases, the J end by 5 bases, with 14 bases between. Germline CDR1 is LGHNA and CDR2 is YSLEER. The CDR3 sequence is CASSQESGQGNNSPLHF. The CDR3 nucleotides read TGCGCCAGCAGCCAAGAATCAGGTCAGGGGAATAATTCACCCCTCCACTTT.

The V and J genes are TRBV3-1 (or the pseudogene TRBV3-2) and TRBJ2-7; D is perhaps TRBD2 (5 bases). The CDR3 totals 14 residues. Between the trimmed V and J ends, which lost 2 bases and 4 bases, there was a span of 12 bases. Germline loops: CDR1 LGHDT, CDR2 YNNKEL (reference sequence). The CDR3 region is CASSQQPGLYEQYF. CDR3 bases: TGTGCCAGCAGCCAACAACCCGGACTTTACGAGCAGTACTTC.

In its sample, this clone was seen once. As DNA, the CDR3 is TGTGCCAGTAGCCCGACAGGGGGCTATGGCTACACCTTC. Its translation is CASSPTGGYGYTF. The V gene is TRBV19, the J gene TRBJ1-2; 9 bases match TRBD1. V gave up 6 bases and J gave up 4 bases; unmatched junction bases: 3. Germline-derived CDR1 and CDR2 are LNHDA and SQIVND (reference sequence). The CDR3 sequence is 13 residues long.

This clone was seen once. In DNA, the CDR3 is TGTGCCAGCAGTCCCCCGGACAGGGGCACTGAAGCTTTCTTT. Residues: CASSPPDRGTEAFF. The chain combines TRBV7-9 with TRBJ1-1; TRBD1 agrees at 9 bases. Germline loops: CDR1 SEHNR, CDR2 FQNEAQ (reference sequence). This CDR3 is built from 14 residues. The J segment lost 4 bases and the V segment lost 6 bases, leaving 6 bases of the junction unmatched.

The J gene is TRBJ1-2, the V gene TRBV9; 11 nucleotides align to TRBD1. Trimming removed 5 bases from V and 4 bases from J; junction bases left unmatched: 7. The CDR3 loop spans 15 amino acids. Per the germline V gene, CDR1 is SGDLS and CDR2 is YYNGEE. Here the CDR3 DNA reads TGTGCCAGCAGGATAGGACAGGGGGCAGGCTATGGCTACACCTTC. Its protein is CASRIGQGAGYGYTF.

This clone has a single count. This chain connects TRBV7-9 to TRBJ2-7; D unresolved. This CDR3 comprises 13 residues. Between the trimmed V and J ends, which lost 5 bases and 6 bases, there was a span of 14 bases. Germline CDR1 is SEHNR and CDR2 is FQNEAQ (reference sequence). Here the CDR3 DNA reads TGTGCCAGCAGCCCAGTTTTGGGGTTCGAGCAGTACTTC. Encoded protein: CASSPVLGFEQYF.

CDR3 protein: CASSLPNDRVPHQPQHF. In nucleotides, the CDR3 is TGTGCCAGCAGTTTACCTAATGACAGGGTCCCTCATCAGCCCCAGCATTTT. The chain links TRBV28 to TRBJ1-5, with TRBD1 matching over 7 bases. Germline CDR1 is MDHEN and CDR2 is SYDVKM. V lost 2 bases and J lost 5; bases outside the gene matches: 12. This CDR3 contains 17 residues.

The genes are TRBV5-1 and TRBJ2-7, with 8 nucleotides matching TRBD2. The V gene's germline CDR1 is SGHRS and CDR2 YFSETQ. CDR3 size: 16 residues. With V trimmed by 0 bases and J by 0 bases, 5 bases remained unmatched. CDR3 sequence reads: CASSLDRAGVSYEQYF. Written as DNA, the CDR3 is TGCGCCAGCAGCTTGGATCGAGCGGGAGTCTCCTACGAGCAGTACTTC.

This clone was counted a single time. The V gene is TRBV27, the J gene TRBJ2-7, with TRBD2 matching over 10 bases. The CDR3 runs to 15 residues. The V segment lost 5 bases and the J segment 4 bases; nucleotides outside the gene matches: 8. Per the germline V gene, CDR1 is MNHEY and CDR2 is SMNVEV (reference sequence). CDR3: CASSPKTSGLYEQYF. The CDR3 coding sequence is TGTGCCAGCAGTCCCAAGACTAGCGGGTTGTACGAGCAGTACTTC.

The rearrangement joins TRBV6-5 to TRBJ1-3; D might be TRBD1 (6 bases). Germline CDR1 and CDR2: MNHEY and SVGAGI. CDR3 length: 15 residues. V lost 6 bases and J lost 0, with 12 bases in between. The CDR3 spells CASRDRPNSGNTIYF. CDR3 in DNA: TGTGCCAGCAGAGACAGGCCGAACTCTGGAAACACCATATATTTT.